This T cell receptor (beta chain) was retrieved from a study of shared T cell receptors in the human thymus (dated by TCRdb to the early 2020s). For the wider study: The study examined how the human thymus generates shared, self-reactive T-cell receptor alpha chains.

Of note for this clone: Its target antigen remains unknown. No qualities accompany the bases; no much larger clone lies one base away.

The protocol used for the library was the immunoSEQ multiplex PCR assay. This immuneACCESS table, as held by TCRdb, lists in-frame sequences with V and J called but not all clones. Of the missing ones, under half trace to an unresolved V gene in checked studies; the others have no known cause. The sample data list over 350,000 clones, and 95% of these were observed just once. Approximately 0.02% of the sample goes to the ten largest clones. As encoded in the germline V gene, CDR1 is MDHEN while CDR2 is SYDVKM. The germline ends are 22 bases apart after V is trimmed by 5 bases and J by 8 bases. The CDR3, from cysteine to phenylalanine, totals 16 residues. CDR3 DNA is the only sequence kept; it has 48 bases, read in frame from the first base.

The sample taken for sequencing was thymocytes. This TCR derives from a human donor. The chain is made from TRBV28 and TRBJ2-1; TRBD2 might be the D gene, on 6 matching bases. The DNA sequence follows: TGTGCCAGCAGTCCGCCCCCAGCGGGTTCGGGGGATGAGCAGTTCTTC. This encodes CASSPPPAGSGDEQFF.